This T cell receptor (beta chain) was sequenced for a study of cytomegalovirus exposure and HLA in healthy donors. This table comes from immunoSEQ multiplex PCR, and its TCRdb copy is limited to in-frame clones, with some not included. This sample has a few hundred thousand clones, with just over 85% found just once. A remark on this clone: Its antigen is undetermined.

V lost 5 bases to trimming and J lost 9 bases, with 24 bases between them. The germline V gene has CDR1 SGHRS and CDR2 YFSETQ. The CDR3 sequence is 15 residues long. Study-wide results and limits: Across donors, most TCRs were seen rarely, yet some public ones were widespread. The tendency of first-cohort TCR clusters to co-occur in the 120 validation repertoires was identified by a subsequent analysis. Specific recognition of CMV antigens was confirmed in vitro for a few chains (all CMV-associated).

The gene calls are TRBV5-1 and TRBJ2-7; weak D call: TRBD2 (6 bases). This TCR derives from a woman aged 18 to 35 in good health and CMV-seronegative. Sequencing input: PBMCs. The CDR3 loop is CASRATGGSRSGQYF. The CDR3 coding sequence is TGCGCCAGCAGGGCTACCGGGGGATCTAGGAGCGGGCAGTACTTC.